This paragraph reports one TCR beta chain. Antigen: not known. This specimen belongs to a study of coeliac disease. Assay: immunoSEQ multiplex PCR; the TCRdb copy retains only in-frame clones and omits some. The sample contains thousands of clones, 63% of which appear only once. Germline CDR1 and CDR2: MNHEY and SVGAGI. V gave up 4 bases and J gave up 2 bases; unmatched junction bases: 6. CDR3 length: 15 residues. General observations from the study: Of coeliac lamina propria samples, 9 of 18 held published gliadin-specific TRB sequences, versus 1 of 6 controls. Largely private TRB repertoires meant most sequences were sample-unique. In active celiac disease, intraepithelial and lamina propria TRB and TRG repertoires were less clonal than controls.

The TCR was taken from a woman aged 55 to 70 with active celiac disease. The sequenced sample consisted of lamina propria lymphocytes from the gut. The V and J genes are TRBV6-5 and TRBJ2-7; TRBD1 agrees at 9 bases. The CDR3 DNA follows: TGTGCCAGCAGTTCCCTGGGACAGGGTCCCTACGAGCAGTACTTC. As protein: CASSSLGQGPYEQYF.